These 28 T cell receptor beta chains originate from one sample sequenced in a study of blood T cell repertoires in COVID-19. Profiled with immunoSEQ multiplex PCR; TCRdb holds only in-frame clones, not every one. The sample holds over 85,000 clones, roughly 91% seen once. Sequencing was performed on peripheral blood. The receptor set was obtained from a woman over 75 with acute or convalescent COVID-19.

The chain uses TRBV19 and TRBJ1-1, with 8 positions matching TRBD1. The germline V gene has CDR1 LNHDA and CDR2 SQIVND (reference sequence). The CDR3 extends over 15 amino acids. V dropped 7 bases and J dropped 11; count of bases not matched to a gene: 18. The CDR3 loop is CASTERRTGTFRAFF. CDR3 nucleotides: TGTGCCAGTACCGAAAGGAGGACAGGGACCTTCAGGGCTTTCTTT.

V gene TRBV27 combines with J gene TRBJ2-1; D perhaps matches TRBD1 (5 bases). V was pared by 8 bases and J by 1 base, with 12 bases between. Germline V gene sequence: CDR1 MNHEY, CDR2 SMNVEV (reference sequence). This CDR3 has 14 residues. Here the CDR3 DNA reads TGTGCCAGCCATCAGGGTTGGTCCTACAATGAGCAGTTCTTC. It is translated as CASHQGWSYNEQFF.

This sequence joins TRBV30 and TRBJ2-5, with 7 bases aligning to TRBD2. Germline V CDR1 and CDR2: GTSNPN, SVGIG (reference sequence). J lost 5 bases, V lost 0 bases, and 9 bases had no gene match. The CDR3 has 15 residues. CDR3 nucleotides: TGTGCCTGGAGTGTCGGGGGGAGAGTCGGCGAGACCCAGTACTTC. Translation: CAWSVGGRVGETQYF. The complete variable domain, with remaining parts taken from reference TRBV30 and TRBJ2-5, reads SQTIHQWPATLVQPVGSPLSLECTVEGTSNPNLYWYRQAAGRGLQLLFYSVGIGQISSEVPQNLSASRPQDRQFILSSKKLLLSDSGFYLCAWSVGGRVGETQYFGPGTRLLVL.

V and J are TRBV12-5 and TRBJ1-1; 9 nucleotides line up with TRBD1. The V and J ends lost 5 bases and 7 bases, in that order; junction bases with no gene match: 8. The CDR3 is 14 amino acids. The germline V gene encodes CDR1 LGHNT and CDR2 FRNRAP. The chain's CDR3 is CASGTGTGISEAFF. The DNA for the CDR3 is TGTGCTAGTGGTACCGGGACAGGGATTAGTGAAGCTTTCTTT.

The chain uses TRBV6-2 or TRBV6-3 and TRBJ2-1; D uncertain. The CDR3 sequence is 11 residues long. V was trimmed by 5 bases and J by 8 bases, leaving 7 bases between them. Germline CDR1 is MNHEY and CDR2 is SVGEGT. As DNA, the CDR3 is TGTGCCAGCAGTCCCTCTCATGAGCAGTTCTTC. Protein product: CASSPSHEQFF.

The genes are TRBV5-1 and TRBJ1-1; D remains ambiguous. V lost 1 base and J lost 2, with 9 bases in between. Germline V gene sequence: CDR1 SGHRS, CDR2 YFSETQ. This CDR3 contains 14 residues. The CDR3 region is CASSLIADNTEAFF. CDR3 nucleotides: TGCGCCAGCAGCTTGATAGCTGATAACACTGAAGCTTTCTTT.

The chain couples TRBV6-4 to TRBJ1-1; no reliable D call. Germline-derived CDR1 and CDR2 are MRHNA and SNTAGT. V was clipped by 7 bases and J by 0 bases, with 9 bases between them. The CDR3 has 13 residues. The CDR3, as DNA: TGTGCCAGCAAAGAGGGCATGAACACTGAAGCTTTCTTT. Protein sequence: CASKEGMNTEAFF.

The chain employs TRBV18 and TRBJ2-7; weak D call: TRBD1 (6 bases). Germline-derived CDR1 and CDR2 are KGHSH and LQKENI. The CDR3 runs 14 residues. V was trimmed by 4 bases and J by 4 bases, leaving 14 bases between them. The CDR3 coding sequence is TGTGCCAGCTCACTTGGATTACAGGGTTACGAGCAGTACTTC. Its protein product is CASSLGLQGYEQYF.

The DNA of the CDR3 is TGTGCCAGCAGCCGTCGACAGGATGAGCAGTTCTTC. Protein product: CASSRRQDEQFF. The chain couples TRBV7-9 to TRBJ2-1; D may be TRBD1 (6 bases). Per the germline V gene, CDR1 is SEHNR and CDR2 is FQNEAQ (reference sequence). The CDR3 totals 12 residues. V lost 5 bases to trimming and J lost 8 bases, with 10 bases between them.

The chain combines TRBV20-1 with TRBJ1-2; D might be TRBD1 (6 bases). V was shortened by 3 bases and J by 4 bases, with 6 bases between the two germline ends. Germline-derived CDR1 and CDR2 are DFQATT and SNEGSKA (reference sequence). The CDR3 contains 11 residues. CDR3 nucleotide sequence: TGCAGTGCTAGGGACAGCTATGGCTACACCTTC. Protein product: CSARDSYGYTF.

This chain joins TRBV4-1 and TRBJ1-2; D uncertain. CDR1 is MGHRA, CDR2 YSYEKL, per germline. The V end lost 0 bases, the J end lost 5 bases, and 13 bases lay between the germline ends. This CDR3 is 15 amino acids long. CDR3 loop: CASSQDLAVSYGYTF. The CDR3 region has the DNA TGCGCCAGCAGCCAAGATCTCGCAGTCTCATATGGCTACACCTTC.

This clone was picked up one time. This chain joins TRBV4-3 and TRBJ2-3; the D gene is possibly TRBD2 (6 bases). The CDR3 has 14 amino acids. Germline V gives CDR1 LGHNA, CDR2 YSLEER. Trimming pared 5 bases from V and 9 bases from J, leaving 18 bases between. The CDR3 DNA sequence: TGCGCCAGCAGCTCAAGATGGCGGGGCGGAACGCAGTATTTT. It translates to CASSSRWRGGTQYF.

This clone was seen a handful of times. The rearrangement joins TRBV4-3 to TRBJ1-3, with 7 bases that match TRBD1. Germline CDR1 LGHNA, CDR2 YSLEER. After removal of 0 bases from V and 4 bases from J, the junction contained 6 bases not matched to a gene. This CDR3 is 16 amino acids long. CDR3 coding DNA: TGCGCCAGCAGCCAAGATCTAGGGACAGTCGGAAACACCATATATTTT. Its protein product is CASSQDLGTVGNTIYF.

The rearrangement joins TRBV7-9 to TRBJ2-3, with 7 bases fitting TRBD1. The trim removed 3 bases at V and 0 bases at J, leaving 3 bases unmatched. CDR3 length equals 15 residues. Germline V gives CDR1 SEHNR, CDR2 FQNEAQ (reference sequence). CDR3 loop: CASSFEGASTDTQYF. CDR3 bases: TGTGCCAGCAGCTTCGAGGGGGCGAGCACAGATACGCAGTATTTT.

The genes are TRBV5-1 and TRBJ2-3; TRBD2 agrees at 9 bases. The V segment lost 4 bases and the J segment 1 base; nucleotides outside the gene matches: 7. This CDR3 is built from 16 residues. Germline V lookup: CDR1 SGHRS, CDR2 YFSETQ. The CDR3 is CASSPLAGAGTDTQYF. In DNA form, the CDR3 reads TGCGCCAGCAGCCCGTTAGCGGGAGCTGGCACAGATACGCAGTATTTT.

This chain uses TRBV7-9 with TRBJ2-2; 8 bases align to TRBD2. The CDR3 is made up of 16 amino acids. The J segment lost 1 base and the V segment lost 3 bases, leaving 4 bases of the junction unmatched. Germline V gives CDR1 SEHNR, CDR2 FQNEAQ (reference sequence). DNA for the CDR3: TGTGCCAGCAGCTTGGGGGGACTAGAGAACACCGGGGAGCTGTTTTTT. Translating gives CASSLGGLENTGELFF.

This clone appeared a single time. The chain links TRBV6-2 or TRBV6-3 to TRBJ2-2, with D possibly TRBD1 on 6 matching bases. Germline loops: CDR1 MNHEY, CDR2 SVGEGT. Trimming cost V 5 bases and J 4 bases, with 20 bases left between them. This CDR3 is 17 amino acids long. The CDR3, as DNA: TGTGCCAGCAGTAAGCGACAGGCCCTAGGAGTCACCGGGGAGCTGTTTTTT. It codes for CASSKRQALGVTGELFF.

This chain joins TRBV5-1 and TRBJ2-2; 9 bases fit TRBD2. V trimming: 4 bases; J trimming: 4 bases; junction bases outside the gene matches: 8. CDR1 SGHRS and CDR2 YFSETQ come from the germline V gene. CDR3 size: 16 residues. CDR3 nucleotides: TGCGCCAGCAGCCGCGAATTAGCGGGAGTCACCGGGGAGCTGTTTTTT. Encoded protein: CASSRELAGVTGELFF.

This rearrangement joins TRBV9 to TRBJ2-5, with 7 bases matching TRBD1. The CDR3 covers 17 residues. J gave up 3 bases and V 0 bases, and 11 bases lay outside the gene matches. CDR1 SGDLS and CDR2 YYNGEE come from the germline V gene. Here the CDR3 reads CASSVGRLDRQKETQYF. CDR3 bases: TGTGCCAGCAGCGTAGGCCGACTGGACAGGCAAAAAGAGACCCAGTACTTC.

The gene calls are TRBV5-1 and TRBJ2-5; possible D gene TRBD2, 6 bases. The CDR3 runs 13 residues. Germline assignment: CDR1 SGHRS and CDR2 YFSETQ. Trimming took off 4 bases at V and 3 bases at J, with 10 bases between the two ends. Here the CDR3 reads CASSATSKETQYF. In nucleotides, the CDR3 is TGCGCCAGCAGCGCGACTAGTAAAGAGACCCAGTACTTC.

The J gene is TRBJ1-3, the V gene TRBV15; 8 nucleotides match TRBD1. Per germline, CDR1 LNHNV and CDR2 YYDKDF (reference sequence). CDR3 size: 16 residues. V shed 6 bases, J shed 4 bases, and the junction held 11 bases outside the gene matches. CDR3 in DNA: TGTGCCACCAGAAATCGGCGGCCAGGGGGCGGAAACACCATATATTTT. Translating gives CATRNRRPGGGNTIYF.

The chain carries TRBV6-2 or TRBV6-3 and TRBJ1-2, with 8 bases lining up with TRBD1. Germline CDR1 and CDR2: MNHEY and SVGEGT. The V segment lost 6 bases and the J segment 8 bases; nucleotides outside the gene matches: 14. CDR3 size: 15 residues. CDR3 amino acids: CASSARQGSGGGYTF. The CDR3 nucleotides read TGTGCCAGCAGCGCACGACAGGGGTCCGGCGGCGGCTACACCTTC.

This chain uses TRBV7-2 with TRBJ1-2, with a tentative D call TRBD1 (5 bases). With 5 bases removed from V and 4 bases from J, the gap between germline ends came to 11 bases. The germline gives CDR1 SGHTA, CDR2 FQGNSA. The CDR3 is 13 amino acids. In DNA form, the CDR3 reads TGTGCCAGCAGCCCCGGGGGGTTCTATGGCTACACCTTC. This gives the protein CASSPGGFYGYTF.

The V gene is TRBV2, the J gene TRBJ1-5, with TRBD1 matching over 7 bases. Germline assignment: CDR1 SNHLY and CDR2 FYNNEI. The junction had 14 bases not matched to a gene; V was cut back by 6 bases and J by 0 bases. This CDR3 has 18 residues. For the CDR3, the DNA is TGTGCCAGCAGCCTCCGGACAGGAGTGGACCCTAGCAATCAGCCCCAGCATTTT. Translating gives CASSLRTGVDPSNQPQHF.

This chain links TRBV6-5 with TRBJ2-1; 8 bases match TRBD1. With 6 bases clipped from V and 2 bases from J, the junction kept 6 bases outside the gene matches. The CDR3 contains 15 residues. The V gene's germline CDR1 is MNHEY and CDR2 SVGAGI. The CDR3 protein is CASRRQQGAYNEQFF. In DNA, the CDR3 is TGTGCCAGCAGAAGACAACAGGGGGCCTACAATGAGCAGTTCTTC.

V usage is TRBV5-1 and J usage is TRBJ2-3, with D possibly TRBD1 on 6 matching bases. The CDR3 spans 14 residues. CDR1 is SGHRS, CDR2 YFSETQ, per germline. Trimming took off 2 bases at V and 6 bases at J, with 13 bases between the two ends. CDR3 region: CASSLQTGPDTQYF. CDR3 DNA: TGCGCCAGCAGCTTACAAACAGGGCCGGATACGCAGTATTTT.

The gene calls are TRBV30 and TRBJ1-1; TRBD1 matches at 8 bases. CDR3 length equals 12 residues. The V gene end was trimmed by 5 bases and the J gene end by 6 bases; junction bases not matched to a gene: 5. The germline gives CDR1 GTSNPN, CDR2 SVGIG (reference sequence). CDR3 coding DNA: TGTGCCTGGGGACAGGGAAACTCTGAAGCTTTCTTT. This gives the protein CAWGQGNSEAFF.

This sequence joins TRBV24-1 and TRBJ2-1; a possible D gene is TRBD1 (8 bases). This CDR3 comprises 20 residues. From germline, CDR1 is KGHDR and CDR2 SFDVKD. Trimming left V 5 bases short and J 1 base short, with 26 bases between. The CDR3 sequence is CATSGQGASGARPSYNEQFF. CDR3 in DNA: TGTGCCACCAGTGGGCAGGGGGCCAGCGGGGCCCGTCCTTCCTACAATGAGCAGTTCTTC.